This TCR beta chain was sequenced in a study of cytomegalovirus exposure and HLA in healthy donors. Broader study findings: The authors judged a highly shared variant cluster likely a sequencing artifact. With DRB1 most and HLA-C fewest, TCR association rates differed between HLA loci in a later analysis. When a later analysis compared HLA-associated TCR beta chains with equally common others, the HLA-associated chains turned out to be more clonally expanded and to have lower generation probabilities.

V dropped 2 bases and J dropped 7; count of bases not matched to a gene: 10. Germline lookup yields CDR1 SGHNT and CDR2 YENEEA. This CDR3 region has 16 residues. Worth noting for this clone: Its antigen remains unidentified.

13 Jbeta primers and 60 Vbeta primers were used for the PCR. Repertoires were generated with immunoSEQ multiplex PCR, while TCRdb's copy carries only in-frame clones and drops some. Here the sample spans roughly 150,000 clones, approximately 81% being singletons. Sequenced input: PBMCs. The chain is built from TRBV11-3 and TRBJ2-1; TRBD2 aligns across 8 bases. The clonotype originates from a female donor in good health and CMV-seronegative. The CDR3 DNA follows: TGTGCCAGCAGCTTATCAGCAGCGGGGGTACGGAATGAGCAGTTCTTC. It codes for CASSLSAAGVRNEQFF.